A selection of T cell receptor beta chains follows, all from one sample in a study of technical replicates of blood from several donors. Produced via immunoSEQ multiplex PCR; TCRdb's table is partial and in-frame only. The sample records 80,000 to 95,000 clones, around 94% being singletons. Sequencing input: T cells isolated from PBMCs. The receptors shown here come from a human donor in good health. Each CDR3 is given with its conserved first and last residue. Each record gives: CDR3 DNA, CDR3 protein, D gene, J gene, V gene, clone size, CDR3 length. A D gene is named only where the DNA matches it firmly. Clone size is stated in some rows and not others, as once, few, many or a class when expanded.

TGTGCCAGCAGCGCCTACAGGGGTTCTAATGAAAAACTGTTTTTT,CASSAYRGSNEKLFF,TRBD1,TRBJ1-4,TRBV11-2,NA,15
TGTGCCAGCAGTTTTATATCTAACTATGGCTACACCTTC,CASSFISNYGYTF,NA,TRBJ1-2,TRBV27,NA,13
TGTGCCAGCAAGATCGGAGATGGCTACACCTTC,CASKIGDGYTF,NA,TRBJ1-2,TRBV27,NA,11
TGTGCCAGCAGCCAAGTATCCGGGACTAGCGGCTCCTACGAGCAGTACTTC,CASSQVSGTSGSYEQYF,TRBD2,TRBJ2-7,TRBV14,NA,17
TGTGCCAGCAGCTTAGAGCCAGCGTACTATGGCTACACCTTC,CASSLEPAYYGYTF,NA,TRBJ1-2,TRBV7-2,NA,14
TGTGCCAGCATCTCAGGCACTGAAGCTTTCTTT,CASISGTEAFF,NA,TRBJ1-1,TRBV5-6,NA,11
TGTGCCAGCAGTTTATTCGGGACAGGGGACAATCAGCCCCAGCATTTT,CASSLFGTGDNQPQHF,TRBD1,TRBJ1-5,TRBV28,NA,16
TGTGCCAGCAAGCAGGCCGCCTACGAGCAGTACTTC,CASKQAAYEQYF,NA,TRBJ2-7,TRBV28,NA,12
TGCGCCAGCAGCTTGGCGGGGGTCGGAAACACCATATATTTT,CASSLAGVGNTIYF,NA,TRBJ1-3,TRBV5-1,NA,14
TGTGCCAGCAGGACCGTTTTCGGGTATGGCTACACCTTC,CASRTVFGYGYTF,NA,TRBJ1-2,TRBV2,NA,13
TGTGCCAGCAGTGGGACAGGGGGCCGAGGCACTGAAGCTTTCTTT,CASSGTGGRGTEAFF,TRBD1,TRBJ1-1,TRBV2,NA,15
TGCGCCAGCAGCGTGGGACTAGCGGGAGCCCCTCGGTGGTACGAGCAGTACTTC,CASSVGLAGAPRWYEQYF,TRBD2,TRBJ2-7,TRBV5-1,NA,18
TGTGCCAGCAGCTTACCGGCTAGGGAAAAACTGTTTTTT,CASSLPAREKLFF,NA,TRBJ1-4,TRBV7-6,NA,13
TGTGCCAGCAGCGAACGCGCTAGCAATCAGCCCCAGCATTTT,CASSERASNQPQHF,NA,TRBJ1-5,TRBV2,NA,14
TGTGCCAGTAAAATGAACAGGAATTCCTACGAGCAGTACTTC,CASKMNRNSYEQYF,NA,TRBJ2-7,TRBV19,once,14
TGTGCCAGCAGCTTGGGACTAGCGGGAGGAGGGGGGACCCAGTACTTC,CASSLGLAGGGGTQYF,TRBD2,TRBJ2-5,TRBV5-4,once,16
TGTGCCAGCAGTTACTCAGCCGGGACAGAAGCTTTCTTT,CASSYSAGTEAFF,NA,TRBJ1-1,TRBV6-5,NA,13
TGTGCTAGTGGTTTAGGACACGGAGGGGGCTACACCTTC,CASGLGHGGGYTF,NA,TRBJ1-2,TRBV12-5,NA,13
TGTGCCAGTGACCAGGCAGGCTCCATGGGGAGCTCCTACAATGAGCAGTTCTTC,CASDQAGSMGSSYNEQFF,NA,TRBJ2-1,TRBV2,NA,18
TGTGCCTGGAGTGTAATCCCAAATGGCTACACCTTC,CAWSVIPNGYTF,NA,TRBJ1-2,TRBV30,once,12
TGTGCCAGCATTCGAGGGCTTCAAGAGACCCAGTACTTC,CASIRGLQETQYF,NA,TRBJ2-5,TRBV2,once,13
TGTGCCAGCAGCCCGGGGGAGAGCGGCCTTGAGCAGTACTTC,CASSPGESGLEQYF,NA,TRBJ2-7,TRBV4-2,NA,14
TGTGCCAGCAGTATCCGAACAGGGATGTATTATGGCTACACCTTC,CASSIRTGMYYGYTF,NA,TRBJ1-2,TRBV28,NA,15
TGTGCCAGCAGCTTGGAGGGGGCCGGCAATCAGCCCCAGCATTTT,CASSLEGAGNQPQHF,TRBD1,TRBJ1-5,TRBV7-2,NA,15
TGCGCCAGCAGCTTGGTGGGGAGAGGAAACACCATATATTTT,CASSLVGRGNTIYF,NA,TRBJ1-3,TRBV5-1,NA,14
TGTGCCTGGAGTGCGACAGGGTGGGAAAAACTGTTTTTT,CAWSATGWEKLFF,TRBD1,TRBJ1-4,TRBV30,NA,13
TGTGCCAGTTCAGAGGGGGGGCCCGACTACGAGCAGTACTTC,CASSEGGPDYEQYF,NA,TRBJ2-7,TRBV6-5,NA,14
TGTGCCAGCAGTTACACCACACGGACAGGGAACGGCTACACCTTC,CASSYTTRTGNGYTF,TRBD1,TRBJ1-2,TRBV6-5,NA,15
TGTGCCAGCAGTGAGCAGGGGCCAAGCTACGAGCAGTACTTC,CASSEQGPSYEQYF,NA,TRBJ2-7,TRBV2,NA,14
TGTGCCAGCAGCCGGGGAGGGACAGGGAACTATGGCTACACCTTC,CASSRGGTGNYGYTF,TRBD1,TRBJ1-2,TRBV14,NA,15
TGTGCCAGTAGACCCAGGGGGCAGAACTCTGGAAACACCATATATTTT,CASRPRGQNSGNTIYF,TRBD1,TRBJ1-3,TRBV19,NA,16
TGTGCCTGGGACAGTAACGTAGCTGAAGCTTTCTTT,CAWDSNVAEAFF,NA,TRBJ1-1,TRBV30,NA,12
TGTGCCAGTAGTAGCCGGGGGGTGATTGCAACTAATGAAAAACTGTTTTTT,CASSSRGVIATNEKLFF,NA,TRBJ1-4,TRBV19,once,17